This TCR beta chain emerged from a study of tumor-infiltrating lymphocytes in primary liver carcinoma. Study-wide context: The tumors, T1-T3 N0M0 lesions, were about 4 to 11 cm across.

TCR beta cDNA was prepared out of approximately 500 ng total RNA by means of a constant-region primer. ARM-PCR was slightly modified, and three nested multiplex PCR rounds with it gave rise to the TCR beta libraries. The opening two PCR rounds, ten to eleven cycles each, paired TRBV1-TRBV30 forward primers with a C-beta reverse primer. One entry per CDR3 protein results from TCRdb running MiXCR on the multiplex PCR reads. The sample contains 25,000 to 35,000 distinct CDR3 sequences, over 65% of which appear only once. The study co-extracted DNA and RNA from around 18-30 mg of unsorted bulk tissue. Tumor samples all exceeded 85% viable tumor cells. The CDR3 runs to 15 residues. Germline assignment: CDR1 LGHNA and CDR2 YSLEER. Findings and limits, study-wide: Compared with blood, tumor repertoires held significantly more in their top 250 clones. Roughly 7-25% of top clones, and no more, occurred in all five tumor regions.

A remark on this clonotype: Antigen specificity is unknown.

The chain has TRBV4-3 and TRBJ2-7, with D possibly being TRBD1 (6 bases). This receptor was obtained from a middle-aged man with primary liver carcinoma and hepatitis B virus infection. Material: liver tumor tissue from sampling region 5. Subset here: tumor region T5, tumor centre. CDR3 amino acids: CARSQDRDTPYEQYF. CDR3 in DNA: TGCGCTAGGAGCCAAGATCGGGACACTCCCTACGAGCAGTACTTC.